A single sample is the source of the 2 T cell receptor beta chains below, sequenced in a study of shared clonotypes between healthy human individuals. Produced via immunoSEQ multiplex PCR; TCRdb's table is partial and in-frame only. The sample lists hundreds of thousands of clones; 90% to 96% were seen once. The sequencing sample was made of naive CD4+ T cells sorted from blood. Subset meaning: CD45RA+ positively selected. These receptors all come from a woman younger than 45 in good health.

J is TRBJ1-5 and V is TRBV6-1; D is perhaps TRBD1 (6 bases). V lost 7 bases to trimming and J lost 2 bases, with 12 bases between them. CDR1 and CDR2 from the germline V gene are MNHNS and SASEGT. The CDR3 consists of 14 residues. The CDR3 spells CASTTGHRNQPQHF. In nucleotides, the CDR3 is TGTGCCAGCACCACGGGACACCGCAATCAGCCCCAGCATTTT.

The chain links TRBV6-6 to TRBJ2-5, with 12 bases matching TRBD2. The V gene end was trimmed by 7 bases and the J gene end by 6 bases; junction bases not matched to a gene: 6. Germline lookup yields CDR1 MNHNY and CDR2 SVGAGI (reference sequence). This CDR3 is built from 14 residues. CDR3 region: CASTTLAGGQTQYF. The CDR3 DNA follows: TGTGCCAGCACCACTCTAGCGGGAGGGCAGACCCAGTACTTC.